Listed below are T cell receptor beta chains from one sample, sequenced in a study of sequential checkpoint blockade in melanoma. Profiled with immunoSEQ multiplex PCR; TCRdb holds only in-frame clones, not every one. The sample includes some 20,000 clones, 80% to 85% seen only once; the top ten take around 27%. The specimen comprised CD8+ T cells sorted from blood (inferred from file names), sampled from a patient given nivolumab and ipilimumab in sequence. These TCRs come from a human donor with melanoma. The CDR3 runs from the conserved cysteine through the conserved F or W. D genes are given only for firm matches. Clone size is stated in some rows and not others, as once, few, many or a class when expanded.

v_gene: TRBV4-3; j_gene: TRBJ1-1; d_gene: TRBD1; abundance: NA; CDR3nt: TGCGCCAGCAGCCAACTTTACAGGGGTGGCACTGAAGCTTTCTTT; CDR3aa: CASSQLYRGGTEAFF
v_gene: TRBV5-6; j_gene: TRBJ1-5; d_gene: NA; abundance: once; CDR3nt: TGTGCCAGCAGCTTTGGTGCGCGAGAACAGCCCCAGCATTTT; CDR3aa: CASSFGAREQPQHF
v_gene: TRBV30; j_gene: TRBJ1-6; d_gene: NA; abundance: NA; CDR3nt: TGTGCCTGGAGTGCCCCGAGGTCAGGGATTAATTCACCCCTCCACTTT; CDR3aa: CAWSAPRSGINSPLHF
v_gene: TRBV7-9; j_gene: TRBJ2-7; d_gene: NA; abundance: NA; CDR3nt: TGTGCCAGCAGCGCTGCCGGACAGCCTTCCTACGAGCAGTACTTC; CDR3aa: CASSAAGQPSYEQYF
v_gene: TRBV18; j_gene: TRBJ2-7; d_gene: TRBD1; abundance: NA; CDR3nt: TGTGCCAGCTCACCACCGAGGGGGCAGGGTCCGGGCGAGCAGTACTTC; CDR3aa: CASSPPRGQGPGEQYF
v_gene: TRBV19; j_gene: TRBJ2-7; d_gene: TRBD1; abundance: few; CDR3nt: TGTGCCAGTAGTGCCACGACAGGGGTCCTCGAGCAGTACTTC; CDR3aa: CASSATTGVLEQYF
v_gene: TRBV5-4; j_gene: TRBJ2-5; d_gene: NA; abundance: NA; CDR3nt: TGTGCCAGCAGCCTCCTCGACGAGGAGGGGACCCAGTACTTC; CDR3aa: CASSLLDEEGTQYF
v_gene: TRBV7-9; j_gene: TRBJ2-3; d_gene: TRBD2; abundance: NA; CDR3nt: TGTGCCAGCAGCTTAGCGGACGGGAGGGACTATGATACGCAGTATTTT; CDR3aa: CASSLADGRDYDTQYF
v_gene: TRBV5-1; j_gene: TRBJ2-3; d_gene: NA; abundance: NA; CDR3nt: TGCGCCAGCAGCTTGGAACTAGCAGATACGCAGTATTTT; CDR3aa: CASSLELADTQYF
v_gene: TRBV7-9; j_gene: TRBJ2-2; d_gene: TRBD2; abundance: NA; CDR3nt: TGTGCCAGCAGCTTTGTTGCGGGAGGGCCCTCCACCGGGGAGCTGTTTTTT; CDR3aa: CASSFVAGGPSTGELFF
v_gene: TRBV29-1; j_gene: TRBJ1-2; d_gene: TRBD1; abundance: once; CDR3nt: TGCAGCGTGGGATGGACAGGGGCTCTATATGGCTACACCTTC; CDR3aa: CSVGWTGALYGYTF
v_gene: TRBV19; j_gene: TRBJ2-2; d_gene: TRBD2; abundance: NA; CDR3nt: TGTGCCAGTAGTGGACTAGCGGGGGGGCCTGCCGGGGAGCTGTTTTTT; CDR3aa: CASSGLAGGPAGELFF
v_gene: TRBV28; j_gene: TRBJ2-7; d_gene: NA; abundance: NA; CDR3nt: TGTGCCAGCAGGGACTACGACCCCTACGAGCAGTACTTC; CDR3aa: CASRDYDPYEQYF
v_gene: TRBV2; j_gene: TRBJ2-7; d_gene: TRBD1; abundance: NA; CDR3nt: TGTGCCAGCAGTTGGGACAGGGGACCCCAAGGTTCCCACGAGCAGTACTTC; CDR3aa: CASSWDRGPQGSHEQYF
v_gene: TRBV5-5; j_gene: TRBJ1-1; d_gene: TRBD1; abundance: NA; CDR3nt: TGTGCCAGCAGCCGTATGAGACAGGGAATTCTGGACACTGAAGCTTTCTTT; CDR3aa: CASSRMRQGILDTEAFF
v_gene: TRBV6-6; j_gene: TRBJ1-1; d_gene: NA; abundance: NA; CDR3nt: TGTGCCAGCTGGCAGACTGACACTGAAGCTTTCTTT; CDR3aa: CASWQTDTEAFF
v_gene: TRBV28; j_gene: TRBJ2-2; d_gene: TRBD1; abundance: NA; CDR3nt: TGTGCCAGTACAGGGGGGCCTTTGTTGAACACCGGGGAGCTGTTTTTT; CDR3aa: CASTGGPLLNTGELFF
v_gene: TRBV27; j_gene: TRBJ2-7; d_gene: NA; abundance: NA; CDR3nt: TGTGCCAGCAGCCAGATCCGAGGGGGGGGCGAGCAGTACTTC; CDR3aa: CASSQIRGGGEQYF
v_gene: TRBV28; j_gene: TRBJ1-1; d_gene: TRBD1; abundance: NA; CDR3nt: TGTGCCAGCAGACCACCCGGGACAGGGAAAGAAGCTTTCTTT; CDR3aa: CASRPPGTGKEAFF
v_gene: TRBV7-9; j_gene: TRBJ1-5; d_gene: NA; abundance: NA; CDR3nt: TGTGCCAGCAGCTTATGGGGCCCTCATAGCAATCAGCCCCAGCATTTT; CDR3aa: CASSLWGPHSNQPQHF
v_gene: TRBV6-5; j_gene: TRBJ1-5; d_gene: NA; abundance: medium-sized; CDR3nt: TGTGCCAGCAGAGCAGGGTTGGGCAATCAGCCCCAGCATTTT; CDR3aa: CASRAGLGNQPQHF
v_gene: TRBV11-2; j_gene: TRBJ2-7; d_gene: NA; abundance: once; CDR3nt: TGTGCCAGCAGCTTAGAGACTACCTACGAGCAGTACTTC; CDR3aa: CASSLETTYEQYF
v_gene: TRBV7-8; j_gene: TRBJ2-3; d_gene: NA; abundance: NA; CDR3nt: TGTGCCAGCAGCTCGGAGAGGGCCGATACGCAGTATTTT; CDR3aa: CASSSERADTQYF
v_gene: TRBV9; j_gene: TRBJ2-7; d_gene: NA; abundance: NA; CDR3nt: TGTGCCAGCAGCGTAGGTCGCCGGGAGAGGGTGAGAGAGCAGTACTTC; CDR3aa: CASSVGRRERVREQYF
v_gene: TRBV27; j_gene: TRBJ1-3; d_gene: NA; abundance: few; CDR3nt: TGTGCCAGCAGAAGGACGGGAACCTCTGGAAACACCATATATTTT; CDR3aa: CASRRTGTSGNTIYF
v_gene: TRBV9; j_gene: TRBJ1-2; d_gene: NA; abundance: NA; CDR3nt: TGTGCCAGCAGCGTAGGAGCAAGCGGCTACACCTTC; CDR3aa: CASSVGASGYTF
v_gene: TRBV7-9; j_gene: TRBJ2-1; d_gene: NA; abundance: once; CDR3nt: TGTGCCAGCAGCCTAAGCCGCTCTGCGGGTCCATACTACAATGAGCAGTTCTTC; CDR3aa: CASSLSRSAGPYYNEQFF
v_gene: TRBV30; j_gene: TRBJ1-5; d_gene: TRBD1; abundance: NA; CDR3nt: TGTGCCTCCGGGACAGGGGTTTCTTCAGGGCCCCAGCATTTT; CDR3aa: CASGTGVSSGPQHF
v_gene: TRBV27; j_gene: TRBJ1-1; d_gene: NA; abundance: NA; CDR3nt: TGTGCCAGCGCCCTGGGGGGGGACACTGAAGCTTTCTTT; CDR3aa: CASALGGDTEAFF
v_gene: TRBV27; j_gene: TRBJ1-1; d_gene: TRBD1; abundance: NA; CDR3nt: TGTGCCAGCAGTTCAGACAGGGGAGGGTGGAACACTGAAGCTTTCTTT; CDR3aa: CASSSDRGGWNTEAFF
v_gene: TRBV9; j_gene: TRBJ1-2; d_gene: NA; abundance: NA; CDR3nt: TGTGCCAGCAGCGTAGGGGGGGGATATGGCTACACCTTC; CDR3aa: CASSVGGGYGYTF
v_gene: TRBV6-5; j_gene: TRBJ2-7; d_gene: NA; abundance: NA; CDR3nt: TGTGCCAGCAGTTACTGGAACAGGAACCCAACCTACGAGCAGTACTTC; CDR3aa: CASSYWNRNPTYEQYF
v_gene: TRBV11-2; j_gene: TRBJ2-7; d_gene: NA; abundance: NA; CDR3nt: TGTGCCAGCAGCTTAGTGGCCCAGGGGGAGCAGTACTTC; CDR3aa: CASSLVAQGEQYF
v_gene: TRBV6-1; j_gene: TRBJ1-2; d_gene: TRBD1; abundance: NA; CDR3nt: TGTGCCAGCAGTGAAGCGCTTCTCAGGGGGCTTGTTGGCTACACCTTC; CDR3aa: CASSEALLRGLVGYTF
v_gene: TRBV27; j_gene: TRBJ1-5; d_gene: NA; abundance: NA; CDR3nt: TGTGCCAGCAGTTGGGGTCTGCCAGGGTCGGGCCAGCCCCAGCATTTT; CDR3aa: CASSWGLPGSGQPQHF
v_gene: TRBV10-3; j_gene: TRBJ2-7; d_gene: TRBD1; abundance: NA; CDR3nt: TGTGCCATCAGCTCTGACAGGGGGTTACACGAGCAGTACTTC; CDR3aa: CAISSDRGLHEQYF